This T cell receptor (beta chain) is from a study of radiation and T cells in renal cell carcinoma (TCRdb year 2020). About the full investigation: Samples came from a clinical trial, in which primary renal cell carcinomas received 15 Gy stereotactic body radiation therapy followed by nephrectomy 4 weeks later. A total of 50 to 60 samples underwent TCR beta sequencing, made up of approximately 26 tumors and around 27 peripheral blood samples. Across all 50 or so samples, 4,016,671 unique CDR3 nucleotide sequences, encoding around 2.4 million unique CDR3 amino acid sequences, were identified. The paper as a whole reports these results and caveats: Because the trial had a single-armed design, the trial could not examine how radiation dose or scheduling affected the TCR repertoire. No pretreatment tumor biopsies were available, so the baseline intratumoral presence of clonotypes could not be determined. Changes in the blood repertoire were not tracked past 4 weeks after treatment. Top tumor clonotypes rose in blood from baseline to 2 weeks post-radiation, then contracted by 4 weeks, suggesting transient expansion of tumor-resident clones.

The CDR3 runs 13 residues from the cysteine to the phenylalanine. The only DNA kept is the CDR3, 39 bases in frame from the first base. The junction shows trimming of 0 bases on V and 4 bases on J, plus 7 bases between the germline ends. For CDR1 and CDR2, the germline V gene lists SGDLS and YYNGEE. TCR beta libraries were generated from genomic DNA with the immunoSEQ kit, following the manufacturer's recommendations. To prepare libraries, a first multiplex PCR with proprietary primers was run, followed by a second PCR that added unique barcodes, and a bead cleanup was done after each round. A positive control reaction and a negative control reaction, both provided in the kit, were run with every batch of samples. The final libraries underwent checking on an Agilent 4200 TapeStation D1000 ScreenTape, volumetric pooling, and quantification by qPCR. Sequencing was performed on an Illumina NextSeq500 with a MidOutput 150-cycle cartridge, and 156 Read1 and 15 Index1 cycles were run with kit custom primers. The pooled library was loaded at around 0.93 pM with around 20% PhiX control spiked in. As for how the authors treated the data: Vendor-processed data were analyzed in R, and a clonotype was defined as all T cells sharing the same CDR3 nucleotide sequence. For clone abundance analyses, frequencies were normalized to the 10,000 most abundant clones per sample. Before analysis, public T cell clones were removed, and these numbered fewer than six per sample on average. An abundance difference of at least 32-fold between compartments was the criterion for calling clonotypes tumor-enriched or baseline blood-enriched. A beta-binomial differential abundance model was applied to find clonotypes that expanded or contracted between blood time points. Tumor-blood repertoire similarity was measured with the Baroni-Urbani and Buser coefficient, and group comparisons used two-tailed Wilcoxon tests in R. TCRdb provides this immuneACCESS table in a form limited to in-frame rearrangements. Some clones are lacking; in checked studies, under half of them reflect an unresolved V gene, and why the rest are absent is not known. D and trimming were read from the DNA, whereas the V and J calls and clone size are those reported in that table. This sample has some 100,000 clones in its table, and 82% of those were observed once. The ten largest make up approximately 6.4% of the sample.

The sample's time point label, decoded: baseline pretreatment blood. The treatment or condition label for this specimen denotes: 15 Gy SBRT to primary tumor, nephrectomy 4 weeks later. To follow tumor-enriched clonotypes, peripheral blood was collected serially from radiation-treated patients at baseline and again at 2 weeks and 4 weeks after SBRT. Renal cell carcinoma with clear cell pathology was present in all patients. The QIAamp DNA Blood Mini Kit (Qiagen) was used to prepare genomic DNA for TCR sequencing. The analyses included only samples that passed all quality control checks. In the case of this clone: Which antigen it targets is not known. The record has no base qualities; no much larger clone is one base away.

The rearranged segments are TRBV9 and TRBJ1-2; no D gene can be assigned with confidence. The receptor was isolated from a man aged 55 to 70 with renal cell carcinoma. The input for sequencing was blood, taken from a patient whose treatment included radiotherapy and nephrectomy. The CDR3: CASSVGLGYGYTF. Here is the DNA: TGTGCCAGCAGCGTAGGACTAGGCTATGGCTACACCTTC. Beyond the CDR3, the reference TRBV9 and TRBJ1-2 genes provide the residues; the full variable domain reads: DSGVTQTPKHLITATGQRVTLRCSPRSGDLSVYWYQQSLDQGLQFLIQYYNGEERAKGNILERFSAQQFPDLHSELNLSSLELGDSALYFCASSVGLGYGYTFGSGTRLTVV.